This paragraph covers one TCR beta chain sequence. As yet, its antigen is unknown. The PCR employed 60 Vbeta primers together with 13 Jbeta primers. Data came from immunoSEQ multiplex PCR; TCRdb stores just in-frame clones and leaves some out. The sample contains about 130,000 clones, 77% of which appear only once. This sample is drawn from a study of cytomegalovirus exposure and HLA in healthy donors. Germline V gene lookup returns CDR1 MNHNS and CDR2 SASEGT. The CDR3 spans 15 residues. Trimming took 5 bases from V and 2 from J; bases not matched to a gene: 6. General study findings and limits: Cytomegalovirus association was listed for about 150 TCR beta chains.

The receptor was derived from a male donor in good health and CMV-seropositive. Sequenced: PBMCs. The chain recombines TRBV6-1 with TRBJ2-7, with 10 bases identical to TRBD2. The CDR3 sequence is CASSIQREGPYEQYF. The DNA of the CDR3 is TGTGCCAGCAGTATTCAGCGGGAGGGACCCTACGAGCAGTACTTC.